This entry lists 15 T cell receptor beta chains sequenced from one sample in a study of PD-1 blockade in classical Hodgkin lymphoma. Profiling relied on immunoSEQ multiplex PCR, and the TCRdb table lists in-frame clones only, not all of them. The repertoire has about 85,000 clones, around nine tenths of them found once; the top ten carry approximately 2.6%. Every patient experienced relapse after autologous stem cell transplantation, and brentuximab vedotin exposure varied. Sequencing used peripheral blood mononuclear cells (PBMCs), obtained before the second cycle of nivolumab. The receptors derive from a human donor with classical Hodgkin lymphoma.

The chain joins TRBV30 to TRBJ1-2; 7 bases fit TRBD1. Trimming cost V 3 bases and J 8 bases; bases outside gene matches: 6. The CDR3 has 12 amino acids. From germline, CDR1 is GTSNPN and CDR2 SVGIG (reference sequence). Written as DNA, the CDR3 is TGTGCCTGGAGCGGTACAGGGGAGGGCTACACCTTC. It is translated as CAWSGTGEGYTF.

Here the CDR3 DNA reads TGCGCCAGCAGCTTCGCACAGGGGGCCTACAATGAGCAGTTCTTC. Its protein is CASSFAQGAYNEQFF. The V gene is TRBV5-1, the J gene TRBJ2-1; TRBD1 agrees at 8 bases. The CDR3 has 15 amino acids. Germline lookup yields CDR1 SGHRS and CDR2 YFSETQ. V was pared by 2 bases and J by 2 bases, with 3 bases of the junction left unmatched.

The chain carries TRBV9 and TRBJ2-3, with 7 positions matching TRBD1. The CDR3 totals 16 residues. Germline assignment: CDR1 SGDLS and CDR2 YYNGEE. With 1 base clipped from V and 4 bases from J, the junction kept 9 bases outside the gene matches. The CDR3 bases are TGTGCCAGCAGCGTAAGATTAACAGGGGCACCAGATACGCAGTATTTT. This codes for CASSVRLTGAPDTQYF.

The V gene is TRBV19, the J gene TRBJ1-5; D is possibly TRBD1 (5 bases). Looked up from germline, CDR1 is LNHDA and CDR2 is SQIVND (reference sequence). V dropped 5 bases and J dropped 6 bases, with 14 bases sitting between them. The CDR3 runs to 14 residues. The CDR3 DNA follows: TGTGCCAGTAGTGGGGGGAGGGTTCGTCAGCCCCAGCATTTT. It yields the protein CASSGGRVRQPQHF.

A single count supports this clone. The chain's CDR3 is CASSHGDRGLFGEQFF. The CDR3 DNA is TGTGCCAGCAGCCATGGGGACAGGGGGCTATTTGGTGAGCAGTTCTTC. This chain links TRBV7-6 with TRBJ2-1, with 12 bases that match TRBD1. The CDR3 has 16 residues. From germline, CDR1 is SGHVS and CDR2 FNYEAQ. With 5 bases clipped from V and 9 bases from J, the junction kept 11 bases outside the gene matches.

The rearrangement joins TRBV30 to TRBJ2-7, with D maybe TRBD2 (5 bases). This CDR3 region has 13 residues. V lost 1 base to trimming and J lost 2 bases, with 9 bases between them. The V gene's germline CDR1 is GTSNPN and CDR2 SVGIG (reference sequence). The CDR3 DNA reads TGTGCCTGGAGTGCGGGGAATCCCTACGAGCAGTACTTC. This gives the protein CAWSAGNPYEQYF.

This clone was found once. The chain employs TRBV2 and TRBJ2-7; 11 nucleotides match TRBD2. The CDR3 spans 16 residues. Germline loops: CDR1 SNHLY, CDR2 FYNNEI. The V and J ends lost 6 bases and 3 bases, in that order; junction bases with no gene match: 10. The CDR3 spells CASSLELAGAVYEQYF. The CDR3 DNA is TGTGCCAGCAGCTTAGAACTAGCGGGAGCGGTCTACGAGCAGTACTTC.

This clone was observed once. V is TRBV7-2 and J is TRBJ1-2; D might be TRBD1 (5 bases). Trimming left V 1 base short and J 4 bases short, with 13 bases between. CDR3 length equals 15 residues. In germline, CDR1 is SGHTA, CDR2 FQGNSA. The CDR3, as DNA: TGTGCCAGCAGCTTAGATGCAGGGAAGAGCTATGGCTACACCTTC. As protein: CASSLDAGKSYGYTF.

The gene calls are TRBV5-1 and TRBJ2-6; 7 bases fit TRBD1. The CDR3 is 16 residues long. Germline CDR1 is SGHRS and CDR2 is YFSETQ. V lost 4 bases, J lost 0 bases, and 4 bases stayed unmatched. CDR3 sequence: CASSLGQFSGANVLTF. The CDR3 DNA reads as TGCGCCAGCAGCCTGGGACAGTTCTCTGGGGCCAACGTCCTGACTTTC.

V and J are TRBV6-5 and TRBJ1-4; D may be TRBD1 (6 bases). V was cut by 8 bases and J by 10 bases, with 11 bases left in between. Germline CDR1 and CDR2: MNHEY and SVGAGI. This CDR3 comprises 11 residues. Written as DNA, the CDR3 is TGTGCCAGCGAGGGGGGGGGAAAACTGTTTTTT. Protein sequence: CASEGGGKLFF.

The genes are TRBV7-9 and TRBJ2-5; the D call may be TRBD1 or TRBD2 (5 bases each). V was shortened by 11 bases and J by 1 base, with 14 bases between the two germline ends. Germline V lookup: CDR1 SEHNR, CDR2 FQNEAQ (reference sequence). This CDR3 is 13 amino acids long. The CDR3 coding sequence is TGTGCCTGTACAGAGGGGCCCCAAGAGACCCAGTACTTC. Translating it yields CACTEGPQETQYF. The whole variable domain, remainder taken from reference TRBV7-9 and TRBJ2-5, is DTGVSQNPRHKITKRGQNVTFRCDPISEHNRLYWYRQTLGQGPEFLTYFQNEAQLEKSRLLSDRFSAERPKGSFSTLEIQRTEQGDSAMYLCACTEGPQETQYFGPGTRLLVL.

The chain couples TRBV23-1 to TRBJ2-1; D gene unclear. TRBV23-1 is designated an ORF whose function remains uncertain. V was trimmed by 4 bases and J by 8 bases, leaving 6 bases between them. This CDR3 comprises 11 residues. CDR3 amino acids: CASSPSDEQFF. CDR3 DNA: TGCGCCAGCAGTCCTTCGGATGAGCAGTTCTTC.

The V gene is TRBV5-6, the J gene TRBJ2-1, with TRBD2 as a possible D gene (6 bases). This CDR3 contains 16 residues. V dropped 2 bases and J dropped 15 bases, with 27 bases sitting between them. Germline V gene lookup returns CDR1 SGHDT and CDR2 YYEEEE. For the CDR3, the DNA is TGTGCCAGCAGCTTTAGCGGATCGATGAACTGGTTGGTTCCGTTCTTC. Protein: CASSFSGSMNWLVPFF.

Here the CDR3 DNA reads TGTGCCTGGAGGCGCGGGACAGGGGGACGAAAAGAGACCCAGTACTTC. Its protein product is CAWRRGTGGRKETQYF. The chain employs TRBV30 and TRBJ2-5, with TRBD1 identical over 11 bases. Losses at the gene ends were 3 bases for V and 3 bases for J; bases not matched to a gene: 9. Germline-derived CDR1 and CDR2 are GTSNPN and SVGIG (reference sequence). The CDR3 is made up of 16 amino acids.

The chain joins TRBV6-5 to TRBJ2-2; 8 nucleotides match TRBD2. Per the germline V gene, CDR1 is MNHEY and CDR2 is SVGAGI. CDR3 length equals 15 residues. Trimming removed 2 bases from V and 6 bases from J; junction bases left unmatched: 5. In DNA, the CDR3 is TGTGCCAGCAGTTACCTCCGCGGGAGGCCCGGGGAGCTGTTTTTT. Its translation: CASSYLRGRPGELFF.